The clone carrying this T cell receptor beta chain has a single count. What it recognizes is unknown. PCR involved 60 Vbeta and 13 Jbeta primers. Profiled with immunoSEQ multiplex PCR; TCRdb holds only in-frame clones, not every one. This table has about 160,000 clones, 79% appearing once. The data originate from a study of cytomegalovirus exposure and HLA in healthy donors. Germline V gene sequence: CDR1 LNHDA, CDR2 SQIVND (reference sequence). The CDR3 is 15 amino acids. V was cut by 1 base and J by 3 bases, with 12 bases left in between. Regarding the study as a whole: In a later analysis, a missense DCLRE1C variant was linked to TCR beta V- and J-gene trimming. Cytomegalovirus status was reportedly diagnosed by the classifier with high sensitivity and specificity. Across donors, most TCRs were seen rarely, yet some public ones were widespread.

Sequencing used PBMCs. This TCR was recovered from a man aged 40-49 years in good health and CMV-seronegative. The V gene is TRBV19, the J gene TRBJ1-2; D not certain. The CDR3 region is CASSIGEGADYGYTF. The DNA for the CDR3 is TGTGCCAGTAGTATAGGAGAGGGAGCGGACTATGGCTACACCTTC.